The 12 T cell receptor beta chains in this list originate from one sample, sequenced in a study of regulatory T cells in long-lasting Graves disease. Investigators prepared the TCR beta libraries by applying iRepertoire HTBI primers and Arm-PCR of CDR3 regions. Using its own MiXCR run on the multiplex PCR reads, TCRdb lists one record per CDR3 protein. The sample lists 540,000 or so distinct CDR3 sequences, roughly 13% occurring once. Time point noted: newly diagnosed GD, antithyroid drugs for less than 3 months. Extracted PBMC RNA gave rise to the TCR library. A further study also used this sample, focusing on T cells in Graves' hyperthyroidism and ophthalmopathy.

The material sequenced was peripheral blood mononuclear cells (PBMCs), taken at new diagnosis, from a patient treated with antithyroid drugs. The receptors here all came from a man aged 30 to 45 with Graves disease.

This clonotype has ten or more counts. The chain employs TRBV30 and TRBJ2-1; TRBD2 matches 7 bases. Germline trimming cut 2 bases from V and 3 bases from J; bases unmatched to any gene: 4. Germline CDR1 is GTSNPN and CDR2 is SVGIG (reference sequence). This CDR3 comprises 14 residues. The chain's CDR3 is CAWSTGGSYNEQFF. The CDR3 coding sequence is TGTGCCTGGAGTACCGGCGGGAGCTACAATGAGCAGTTCTTC.

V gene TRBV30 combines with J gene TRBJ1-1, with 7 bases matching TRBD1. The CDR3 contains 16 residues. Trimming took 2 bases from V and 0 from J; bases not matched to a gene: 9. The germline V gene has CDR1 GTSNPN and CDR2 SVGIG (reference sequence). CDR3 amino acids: CAWSRRTGSLNTEAFF. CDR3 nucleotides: TGTGCCTGGAGTCGCAGGACAGGAAGCTTGAACACTGAAGCTTTCTTT.

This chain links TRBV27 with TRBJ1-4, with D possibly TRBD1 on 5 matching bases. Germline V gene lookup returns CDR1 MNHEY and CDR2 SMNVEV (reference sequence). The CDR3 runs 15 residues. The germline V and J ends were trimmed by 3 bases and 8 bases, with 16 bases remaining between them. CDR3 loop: CASSFSPSGREKLFF. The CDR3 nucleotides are TGTGCCAGCAGTTTTTCCCCCTCAGGGCGGGAAAAACTGTTTTTT.

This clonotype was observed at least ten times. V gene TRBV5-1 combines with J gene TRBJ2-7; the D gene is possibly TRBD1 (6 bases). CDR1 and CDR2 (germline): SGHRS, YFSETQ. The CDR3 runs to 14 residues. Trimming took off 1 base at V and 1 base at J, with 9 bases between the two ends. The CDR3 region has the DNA TGCGCCAGCAGCTTGTACGGACAGTCCTACGAGCAGTACTTC. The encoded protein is CASSLYGQSYEQYF.

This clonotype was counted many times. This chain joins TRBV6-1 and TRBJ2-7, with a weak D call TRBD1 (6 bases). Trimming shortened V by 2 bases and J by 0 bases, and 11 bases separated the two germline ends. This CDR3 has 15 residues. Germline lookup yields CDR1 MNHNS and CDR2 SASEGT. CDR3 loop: CASSESLDSSYEQYF. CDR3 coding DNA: TGTGCCAGCAGTGAATCCTTGGACAGCTCCTACGAGCAGTACTTC.

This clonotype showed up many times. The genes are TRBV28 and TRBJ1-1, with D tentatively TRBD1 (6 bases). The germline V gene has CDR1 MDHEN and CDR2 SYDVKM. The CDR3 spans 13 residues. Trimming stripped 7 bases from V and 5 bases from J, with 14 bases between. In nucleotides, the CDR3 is TGTGCCAGCATTACCAGGGGATGGACTGAAGCTTTCTTT. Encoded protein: CASITRGWTEAFF.

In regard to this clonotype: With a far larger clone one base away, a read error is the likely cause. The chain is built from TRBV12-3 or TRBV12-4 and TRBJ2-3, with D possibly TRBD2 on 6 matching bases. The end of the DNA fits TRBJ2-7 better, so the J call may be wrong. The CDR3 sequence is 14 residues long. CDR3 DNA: TGTACCAGCCAAGCGGAGGGAGGTGAGAACGAGCAGTACTTC. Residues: CTSQAEGGENEQYF.

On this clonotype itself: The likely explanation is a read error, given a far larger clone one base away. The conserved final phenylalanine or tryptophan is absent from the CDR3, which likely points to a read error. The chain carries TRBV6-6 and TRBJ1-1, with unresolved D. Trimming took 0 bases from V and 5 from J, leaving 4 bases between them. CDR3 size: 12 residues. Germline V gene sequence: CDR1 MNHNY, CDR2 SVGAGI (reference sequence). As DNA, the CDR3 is TGTGCCAGCAGTTACTCGAGGACTGAAGCTTTCCTT. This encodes CASSYSRTEAFL.

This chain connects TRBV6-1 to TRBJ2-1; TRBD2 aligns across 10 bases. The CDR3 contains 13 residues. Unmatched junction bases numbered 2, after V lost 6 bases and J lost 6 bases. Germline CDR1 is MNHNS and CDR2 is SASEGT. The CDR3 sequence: CASRRTSGNEQFF. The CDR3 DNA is TGTGCCAGCAGGAGGACTAGCGGCAATGAGCAGTTCTTC.

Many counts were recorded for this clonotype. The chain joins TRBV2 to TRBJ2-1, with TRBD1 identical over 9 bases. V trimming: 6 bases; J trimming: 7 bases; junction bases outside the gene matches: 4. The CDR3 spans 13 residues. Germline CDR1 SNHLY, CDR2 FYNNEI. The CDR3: CASRGQGKNEQFF. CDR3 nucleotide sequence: TGTGCCAGCAGGGGACAGGGCAAGAATGAGCAGTTCTTC.

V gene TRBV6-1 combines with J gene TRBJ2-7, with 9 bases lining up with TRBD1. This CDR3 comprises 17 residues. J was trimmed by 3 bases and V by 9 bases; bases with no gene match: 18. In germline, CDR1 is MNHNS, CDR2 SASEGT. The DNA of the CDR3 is TGTGCCAGGTCCGGGACAGGGCAAGGCGCGGTGGGCTACGAGCAGTACTTC. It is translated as CARSGTGQGAVGYEQYF.

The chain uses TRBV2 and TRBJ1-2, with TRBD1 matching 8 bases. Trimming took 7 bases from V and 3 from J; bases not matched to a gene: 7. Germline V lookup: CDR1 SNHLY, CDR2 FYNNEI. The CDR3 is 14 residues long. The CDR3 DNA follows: TGTGCCAGCAAGTTGGCAGGGGGCGACTATGGCTACACCTTC. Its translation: CASKLAGGDYGYTF.